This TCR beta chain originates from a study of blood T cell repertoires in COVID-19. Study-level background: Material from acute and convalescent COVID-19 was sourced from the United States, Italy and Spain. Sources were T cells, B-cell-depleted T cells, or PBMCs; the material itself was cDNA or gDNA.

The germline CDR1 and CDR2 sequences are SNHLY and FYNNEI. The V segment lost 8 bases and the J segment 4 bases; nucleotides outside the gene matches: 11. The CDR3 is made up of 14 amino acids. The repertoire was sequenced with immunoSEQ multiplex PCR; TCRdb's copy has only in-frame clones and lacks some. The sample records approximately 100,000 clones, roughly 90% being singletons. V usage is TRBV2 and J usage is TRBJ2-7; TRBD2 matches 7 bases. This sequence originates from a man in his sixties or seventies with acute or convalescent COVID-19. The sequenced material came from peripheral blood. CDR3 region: CASSPGRGEYEQYF. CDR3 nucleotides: TGTGCCAGCTCGCCGGGACGGGGGGAGTACGAGCAGTACTTC.